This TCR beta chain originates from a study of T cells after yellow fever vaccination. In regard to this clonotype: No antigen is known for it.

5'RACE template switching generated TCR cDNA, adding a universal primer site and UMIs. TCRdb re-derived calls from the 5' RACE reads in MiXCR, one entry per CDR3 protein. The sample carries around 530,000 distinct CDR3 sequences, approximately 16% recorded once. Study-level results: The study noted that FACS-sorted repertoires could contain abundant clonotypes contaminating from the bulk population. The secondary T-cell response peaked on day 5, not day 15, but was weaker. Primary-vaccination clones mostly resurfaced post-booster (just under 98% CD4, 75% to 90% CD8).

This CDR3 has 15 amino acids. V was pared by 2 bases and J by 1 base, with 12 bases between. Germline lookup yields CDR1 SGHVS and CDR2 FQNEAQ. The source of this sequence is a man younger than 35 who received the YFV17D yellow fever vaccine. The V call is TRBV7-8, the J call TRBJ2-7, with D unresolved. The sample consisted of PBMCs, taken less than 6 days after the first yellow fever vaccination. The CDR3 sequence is CASSLYPDPSYEQYF. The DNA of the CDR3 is TGTGCCAGCAGCTTATACCCGGACCCTTCCTACGAGCAGTACTTC.